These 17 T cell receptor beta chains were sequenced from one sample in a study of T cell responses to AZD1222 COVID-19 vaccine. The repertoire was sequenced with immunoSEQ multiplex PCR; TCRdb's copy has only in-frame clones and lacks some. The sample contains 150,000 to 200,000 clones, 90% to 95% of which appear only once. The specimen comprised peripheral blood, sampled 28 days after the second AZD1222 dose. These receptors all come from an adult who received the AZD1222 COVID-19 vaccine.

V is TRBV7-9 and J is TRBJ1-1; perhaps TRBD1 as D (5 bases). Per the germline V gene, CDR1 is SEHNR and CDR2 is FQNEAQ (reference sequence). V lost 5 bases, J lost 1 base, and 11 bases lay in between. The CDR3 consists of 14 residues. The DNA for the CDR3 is TGTGCCAGCAGCACCATCACAGGGAACACTGAAGCTTTCTTT. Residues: CASSTITGNTEAFF.

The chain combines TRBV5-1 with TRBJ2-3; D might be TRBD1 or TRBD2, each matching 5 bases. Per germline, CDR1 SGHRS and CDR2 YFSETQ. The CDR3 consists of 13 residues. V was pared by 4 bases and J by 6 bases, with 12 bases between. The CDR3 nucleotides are TGCGCCAGCAGCAGCCCGGGGCGGGATACGCAGTATTTT. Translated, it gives CASSSPGRDTQYF.

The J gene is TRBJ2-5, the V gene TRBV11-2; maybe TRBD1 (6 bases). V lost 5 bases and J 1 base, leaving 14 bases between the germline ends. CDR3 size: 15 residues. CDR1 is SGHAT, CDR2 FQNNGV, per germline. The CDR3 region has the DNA TGTGCCAGCAGCCCAGGGGACCTAACCCAAGAGACCCAGTACTTC. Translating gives CASSPGDLTQETQYF.

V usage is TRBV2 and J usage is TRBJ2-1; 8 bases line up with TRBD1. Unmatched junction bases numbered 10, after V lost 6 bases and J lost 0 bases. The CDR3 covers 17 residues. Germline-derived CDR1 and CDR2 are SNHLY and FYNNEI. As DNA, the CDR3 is TGTGCCAGCAGACTAGGACAGGGAGGTAGCTCCTACAATGAGCAGTTCTTC. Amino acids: CASRLGQGGSSYNEQFF.

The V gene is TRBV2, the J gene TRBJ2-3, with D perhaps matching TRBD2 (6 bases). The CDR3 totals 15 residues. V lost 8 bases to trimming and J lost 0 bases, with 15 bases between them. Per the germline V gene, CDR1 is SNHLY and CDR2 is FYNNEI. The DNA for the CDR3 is TGTGCCAGCTCCCCCGGGACTTCTAGCACAGATACGCAGTATTTT. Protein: CASSPGTSSTDTQYF.

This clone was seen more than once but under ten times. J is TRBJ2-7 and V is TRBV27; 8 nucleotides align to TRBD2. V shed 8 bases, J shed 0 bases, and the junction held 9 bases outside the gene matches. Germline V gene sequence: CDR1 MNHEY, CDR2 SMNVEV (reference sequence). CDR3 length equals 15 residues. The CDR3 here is CASAVLAEDSYEQYF. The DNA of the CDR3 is TGTGCCAGCGCCGTACTAGCGGAGGACTCCTACGAGCAGTACTTC.

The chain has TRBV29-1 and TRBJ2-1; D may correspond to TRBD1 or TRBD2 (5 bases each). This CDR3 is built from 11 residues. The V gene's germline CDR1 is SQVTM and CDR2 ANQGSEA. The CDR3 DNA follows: TGCACCACCCTCTGGGGGAATGAGCAGTTCTTC. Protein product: CTTLWGNEQFF.

The CDR3 nucleotides read TGCGCCAGCAGCTTGCAAAGCCCCGTTAATAATTCACCCCTCCACTTT. This codes for CASSLQSPVNNSPLHF. The chain carries TRBV5-1 and TRBJ1-6; no firm D call. The germline V and J ends were trimmed by 1 base and 5 bases, with 13 bases remaining between them. The V gene's germline CDR1 is SGHRS and CDR2 YFSETQ. The CDR3 runs to 16 residues. Filled out from reference TRBV5-1 and TRBJ1-6, the complete variable domain reads KAGVTQTPRYLIKTRGQQVTLSCSPISGHRSVSWYQQTPGQGLQFLFEYFSETQRNKGNFPGRFSGRQFSNSRSEMNVSTLELGDSALYLCASSLQSPVNNSPLHFGNGTRLTVT.

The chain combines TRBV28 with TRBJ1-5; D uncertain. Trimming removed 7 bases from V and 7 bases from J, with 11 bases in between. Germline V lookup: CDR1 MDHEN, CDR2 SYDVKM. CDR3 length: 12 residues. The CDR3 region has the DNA TGTGCCAGCAAAGGGCCGGGGCAGCCCCAGCATTTT. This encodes CASKGPGQPQHF.

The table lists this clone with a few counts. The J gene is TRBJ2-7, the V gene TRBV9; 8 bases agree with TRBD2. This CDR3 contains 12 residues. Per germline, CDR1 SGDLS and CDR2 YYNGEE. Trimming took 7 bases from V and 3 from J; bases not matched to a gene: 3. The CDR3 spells CASGSGDYEQYF. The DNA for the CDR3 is TGTGCCAGCGGTAGCGGGGACTACGAGCAGTACTTC.

The CDR3 is CASSLQGGSNQPQHF. CDR3 DNA sequence: TGTGCCAGCAGTTTACAGGGGGGGAGCAATCAGCCCCAGCATTTT. The chain combines TRBV28 with TRBJ1-5, with TRBD1 matching 7 bases. Germline CDR1 and CDR2: MDHEN and SYDVKM. The CDR3 contains 15 residues. V trimming: 2 bases; J trimming: 1 base; junction bases outside the gene matches: 2.

CDR3: CASSQQGSSNEQFF. CDR3 sequence (DNA): TGTGCCAGCAGCCAGCAGGGGTCTAGCAATGAGCAGTTCTTC. The chain couples TRBV3-1 (or the pseudogene TRBV3-2) to TRBJ2-1; D is perhaps TRBD1 (6 bases). From germline, CDR1 is LGHDT and CDR2 YNNKEL (reference sequence). The CDR3 is 14 residues long. The V and J ends lost 3 bases and 6 bases respectively, with 12 bases between them.

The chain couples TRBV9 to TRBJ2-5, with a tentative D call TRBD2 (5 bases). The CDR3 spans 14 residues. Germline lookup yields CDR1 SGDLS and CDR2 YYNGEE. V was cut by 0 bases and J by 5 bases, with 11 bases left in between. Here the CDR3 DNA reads TGTGCCAGCAGCGTAGATGGAGGAGATGAGACCCAGTACTTC. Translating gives CASSVDGGDETQYF. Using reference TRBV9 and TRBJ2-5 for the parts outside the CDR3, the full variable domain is DSGVTQTPKHLITATGQRVTLRCSPRSGDLSVYWYQQSLDQGLQFLIQYYNGEERAKGNILERFSAQQFPDLHSELNLSSLELGDSALYFCASSVDGGDETQYFGPGTRLLVL.

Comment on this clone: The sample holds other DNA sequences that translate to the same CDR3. The CDR3 spells CASSVGSGSSYEQYF. The DNA for the CDR3 is TGTGCCAGCAGCGTAGGAAGCGGAAGCTCCTACGAGCAGTACTTC. This chain connects TRBV9 to TRBJ2-7; TRBD2 is a possible D gene (5 bases). V was trimmed by 0 bases and J by 0 bases, leaving 10 bases between them. This CDR3 contains 15 residues. The germline CDR1 and CDR2 sequences are SGDLS and YYNGEE.

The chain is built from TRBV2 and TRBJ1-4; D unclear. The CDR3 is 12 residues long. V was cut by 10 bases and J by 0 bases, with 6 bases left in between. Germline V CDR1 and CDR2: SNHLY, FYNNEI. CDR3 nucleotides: TGTGCCACCTACTCAACTAATGAAAAACTGTTTTTT. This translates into CATYSTNEKLFF. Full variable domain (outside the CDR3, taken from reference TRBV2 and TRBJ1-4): EPEVTQTPSHQVTQMGQEVILRCVPISNHLYFYWYRQILGQKVEFLVSFYNNEISEKSEIFDDQFSVERPDGSNFTLKIRSTKLEDSAMYFCATYSTNEKLFFGSGTQLSVL.

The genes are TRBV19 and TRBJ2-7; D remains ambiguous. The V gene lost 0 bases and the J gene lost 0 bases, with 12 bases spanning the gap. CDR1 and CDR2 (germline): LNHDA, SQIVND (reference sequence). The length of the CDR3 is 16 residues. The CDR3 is CASSIEGRSSSYEQYF. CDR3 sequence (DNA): TGTGCCAGTAGTATAGAGGGAAGGTCGAGCTCCTACGAGCAGTACTTC.

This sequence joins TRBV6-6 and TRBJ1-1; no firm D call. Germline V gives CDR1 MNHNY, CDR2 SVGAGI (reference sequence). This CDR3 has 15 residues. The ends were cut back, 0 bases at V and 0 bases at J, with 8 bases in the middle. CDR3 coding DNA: TGTGCCAGCAGTTACTCTGAGGATGTGAACACTGAAGCTTTCTTT. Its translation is CASSYSEDVNTEAFF.